The rows below give T cell receptor beta chains drawn from one sample of a study of cytomegalovirus exposure and HLA in healthy donors. TCRdb's table, derived via immunoSEQ multiplex PCR, lists solely in-frame clones and lacks some. The table has 150,000 to 170,000 clones, around 79% seen once. The sequencing input was PBMCs. All receptors come from a man aged 30 to 39 in good health and CMV-seropositive. Both conserved end residues are part of each CDR3. D genes are given only for firm matches. Clone size, where shown, is once, few, many, or a class for clones that have expanded.

size	D	J	V	CDR3	DNA
.	TRBD2	TRBJ2-5	TRBV5-1	CASSFAGLAYQETQYF	TGCGCCAGCAGCTTCGCCGGACTAGCGTATCAAGAGACCCAGTACTTC
.	TRBD1	TRBJ1-6	TRBV19	CATGDRGNSPLHF	TGTGCCACCGGGGACAGGGGGAATTCACCCCTCCACTTT
.	TRBD1	TRBJ1-1	TRBV4-3	CASSQDGTGLTAFF	TGCGCCAGCAGCCAAGATGGGACAGGGCTCACAGCTTTCTTT
.	TRBD2	TRBJ2-7	TRBV5-1	CASSLGGRADYEQYF	TGCGCCAGCAGCTTGGGCGGGAGGGCCGACTACGAGCAGTACTTC
.	TRBD1	TRBJ1-4	TRBV5-1	CASSSGTGDEKLFF	TGCGCCAGCAGCTCCGGGACAGGAGATGAAAAACTGTTTTTT
few	.	TRBJ1-2	TRBV28	CASSLTQNYGYTF	TGTGCCAGCAGTTTAACACAGAACTATGGCTACACCTTC
.	TRBD2	TRBJ2-3	TRBV9	CASSASGGADTQYF	TGTGCCAGCAGCGCCAGCGGGGGGGCTGATACGCAGTATTTT
once	TRBD1	TRBJ2-3	TRBV7-3	CASSSWTGPQYF	TGTGCCAGCAGCTCCTGGACAGGGCCGCAGTATTTT
.	TRBD2	TRBJ2-1	TRBV5-4	CASSLGLAGINEQFF	TGTGCCAGCAGCTTGGGACTAGCGGGGATCAATGAGCAGTTCTTC
.	TRBD1	TRBJ1-2	TRBV5-1	CASRPTGGNYGYTF	TGCGCCAGCAGGCCAACAGGGGGGAACTATGGCTACACCTTC
.	.	TRBJ2-5	TRBV15	CATSPSGLMGETQYF	TGTGCCACCAGCCCAAGCGGCCTGATGGGAGAGACCCAGTACTTC